The rows below give T cell receptor beta chains drawn from one sample of a study of T cell clonotyping in hematopoietic cell transplantation. Method: immunoSEQ multiplex PCR; TCRdb's copy keeps in-frame clones and lacks some. This table has 6,500 to 8,000 clones, around 90% appearing once. The sequenced sample was peripheral blood mononuclear cells, obtained before stem cell transplant. The receptor set was obtained from a man under 40 with acute myeloid leukemia. Some clones in this sample may be carry-over from other donors' samples. Each CDR3 is given with its conserved first and last residue.

cdr3_aa: CASSSQRDSRRSHGYTF
v_call: TRBV19

cdr3_aa: CAARDSQSQAYEQYF
v_call: TRBV10-3

cdr3_aa: CASSPPRGTVGSNQPQHF
v_call: TRBV4-2

cdr3_aa: CAWSVSSGNTIYF
v_call: TRBV30

cdr3_aa: CASSATGQSTDTQYF
v_call: TRBV9

cdr3_aa: CASSLPRQGGTEAFF
v_call: TRBV5-1

cdr3_aa: CASSKTSRSTDTQYF
v_call: TRBV7-9

cdr3_aa: CASRRQGAYEQYF
v_call: TRBV28

cdr3_aa: CASSQNGCYEQYF
v_call: TRBV23-1

cdr3_aa: CASSLGATGTSTDTQYF
v_call: TRBV7-6

cdr3_aa: CASSLDRSEQYF
v_call: TRBV7-2

cdr3_aa: CASSFWGQDEKLFF
v_call: TRBV28

cdr3_aa: CASSIGIQPQHF
v_call: TRBV19

cdr3_aa: CASTPTGQSGNTIYF
v_call: TRBV23-1

cdr3_aa: CASSLGVTEAFF
v_call: TRBV5-6

cdr3_aa: CATSRVRQGDNEQFF
v_call: TRBV15

cdr3_aa: CASSSSWAGNGYTF
v_call: TRBV28

cdr3_aa: CAWKGNMETQYF
v_call: TRBV30

cdr3_aa: CASSLATTEAFF
v_call: TRBV11-2

cdr3_aa: CAISESDRGFEKLFF
v_call: TRBV10-3